Shown below are 9 T cell receptor beta chains from a single sample sequenced in a study of blood T cell repertoires in COVID-19. Assay: immunoSEQ multiplex PCR; the TCRdb copy retains only in-frame clones and omits some. Of about 130,000 clones in the sample, about 85% were seen once. Sequenced input: peripheral blood. The receptors originated from a human donor in a cohort sampled during active COVID-19.

The chain couples TRBV24-1 to TRBJ2-1; 9 bases line up with TRBD2. The V gene's germline CDR1 is KGHDR and CDR2 SFDVKD. The CDR3 runs to 14 residues. With 6 bases clipped from V and 9 bases from J, the junction kept 8 bases outside the gene matches. This CDR3 is CATSRVAGEGEQFF. CDR3 sequence (DNA): TGTGCCACCAGTCGAGTAGCGGGAGAGGGTGAGCAGTTCTTC.

CDR3 nucleotide sequence: TGTGCCAGCAGTTGGACCGGGACAGGGGGCAGGGACGAGCAGTACTTC. This translates into CASSWTGTGGRDEQYF. The chain has TRBV6-5 and TRBJ2-7, with 12 bases identical to TRBD1. V was clipped by 4 bases and J by 5 bases; unmatched bases: 9. The germline CDR1 and CDR2 sequences are MNHEY and SVGAGI. The CDR3 is 16 amino acids.

This rearrangement joins TRBV28 to TRBJ2-3, with a possible D match to TRBD2 (6 bases). The CDR3 extends over 11 amino acids. Germline lookup yields CDR1 MDHEN and CDR2 SYDVKM. Between the trimmed V and J ends, which lost 8 bases and 8 bases, there was a span of 11 bases. CDR3 region: CASAPGSTQYF. The DNA of the CDR3 is TGTGCCAGCGCGCCCGGGAGTACGCAGTATTTT.

J is TRBJ2-3 and V is TRBV6-2 or TRBV6-3, with a possible D match to TRBD1 (7 bases). The CDR3 runs to 16 residues. The V end was cut by 6 bases, the J end by 2 bases, with 18 bases between. Germline assignment: CDR1 MNHEY and CDR2 SVGEGT. CDR3 bases: TGTGCCAGCAGCCTGGAGGGGGCGGGCCTCACAGATACGCAGTATTTT. Encoded protein: CASSLEGAGLTDTQYF.

The table lists this clone with a few counts. The chain links TRBV12-3 or TRBV12-4 to TRBJ1-5; the D gene is possibly TRBD1 (6 bases). Trimming left V 5 bases short and J 7 bases short, with 12 bases between. The CDR3 contains 13 residues. The CDR3 reads CASSLGGRQPQHF. CDR3 in DNA: TGTGCCAGCAGTCTAGGGGGGCGACAGCCCCAGCATTTT.

About this clone: This sample also contains other DNA sequences that code for the same CDR3. The chain couples TRBV12-3 or TRBV12-4 to TRBJ1-2; 8 positions agree with TRBD1. The CDR3 sequence is 13 residues long. With V trimmed by 4 bases and J by 4 bases, 2 bases remained unmatched. The CDR3 nucleotides are TGTGCCAGCAGTTCCACAGGGGGCTATGGCTACACCTTC. Translating it yields CASSSTGGYGYTF.

The genes are TRBV28 and TRBJ1-2, with D unresolved. The CDR3 contains 13 residues. Trimming shortened V by 6 bases and J by 4 bases, and 12 bases separated the two germline ends. Germline assignment: CDR1 MDHEN and CDR2 SYDVKM. This CDR3 reads CASRTGTPYGYTF. The CDR3 DNA sequence: TGTGCCAGCAGAACGGGTACCCCCTATGGCTACACCTTC.

The genes are TRBV6-2 or TRBV6-3 and TRBJ1-5; tentatively, D is TRBD1 (5 bases). The CDR3 loop spans 14 amino acids. Trimming removed 6 bases from V and 3 bases from J, with 12 bases in between. Germline lookup yields CDR1 MNHEY and CDR2 SVGEGT. The CDR3 spells CASSAGLTNQPQHF. In DNA form, the CDR3 reads TGTGCCAGCAGCGCAGGGTTAACCAATCAGCCCCAGCATTTT.

The V gene is TRBV9, the J gene TRBJ2-3; 9 positions agree with TRBD1. This CDR3 is built from 18 residues. V was clipped by 0 bases and J by 4 bases; unmatched bases: 12. CDR1 and CDR2 from the germline V gene are SGDLS and YYNGEE. CDR3 residues: CASSVGPFSGTGSDTQYF. CDR3 DNA: TGTGCCAGCAGCGTAGGACCCTTTTCCGGGACAGGGTCAGATACGCAGTATTTT.